This TCR beta chain is from a study of T cell responses to AZD1222 COVID-19 vaccine. Study outcomes and limitations: After two AZD1222 doses, spike-specific TCR breadth and depth rose versus day 0.

This CDR3 has 17 amino acids. Germline CDR1 and CDR2: LNHDA and SQIVND (reference sequence). V lost 3 bases to trimming and J lost 4 bases, with 21 bases between them. To note about this clone: The target antigen is unknown.

Here immunoSEQ multiplex PCR was the method, and the copy in TCRdb shows in-frame clones only, minus some. The table records some 150,000 clones, 92% of them present only once. The clonotype comes from an adult in good health. This specimen consisted of peripheral blood, obtained on day 0 of AZD1222 vaccination. V gene TRBV19 combines with J gene TRBJ1-2; TRBD1 might be the D (5 bases). CDR3 protein: CASSMTPQREGAYGYTF. The CDR3 DNA is TGTGCCAGTAGTATGACCCCTCAGAGGGAAGGGGCCTATGGCTACACCTTC.